This TCR beta chain is drawn from a study of shared clonotypes between healthy human individuals (dated by TCRdb to 2020 to 2021). Background on the whole study: A few men and a couple of women, aged 18 to 49 years, made up the cohort. To increase sequencing depth and limit assay-specific biases, TCR repertoire library preparation and sequencing were carried out by different laboratories using diverse techniques. To estimate repertoire size and how much clonotypes are shared between individuals, the study performed deep sequencing of blood TCR repertoires from roughly five healthy adults. Between about 0.94 and 8.9 billion PBMCs per donor were obtained by leukapheresis. Per donor, three plates each were used for CD4 naive and CD4 memory, two for CD8 naive, and one for CD8 memory. The research as a whole found: Compared with non-shared clonotypes, clonotypes shared by all four sorted-subset donors had higher generation probabilities. Sharing across a few donors was observed for around 5% of naive CD4, 3% to 4% of naive CD8, 2% to 2.5% of memory CD4, and less than 0.45% of memory CD8 clonotypes. Rarefaction of sorted-subset datasets indicated incomplete sequencing despite the large sequencing depth. Pairwise subsampling led to the expectation that sequencing depth would affect the degree of clonotype sharing among donors. Only blood was sampled, and tissue TCR repertoires likely differ from those in blood. The small number of donors limited the genetic and exposure-history diversity represented. Naive subsets generally had larger estimated clonotype richness than memory subsets did.

Regarding this clone: Its specific antigen is unknown. No clone much larger than this one lies a single base away; base qualities are absent. Within the sample, other DNA sequences also encode this same CDR3.

TCR CDR3 regions were amplified from genomic DNA by multiplex PCR using the deep immunoSEQ assay. Extracted genomic DNA from each cell subset was spread evenly across all wells of several immunoSEQ 96-well plates, with each plate serving as a replicate. For sorted subsets, approximately 190 ng genomic DNA, equal to tens of thousands of T cell genomes, was loaded into each replicate PCR. Purified libraries were quantified with a Qubit 3.0 fluorometer, sized on a Bioanalyzer 2100, and re-quantified with the KAPA Library Quantification kit. A separate single-read 150-cycle Illumina NextSeq 550 flow cell was used to sequence each immunoSEQ 96-well plate. Under the source paper's analysis protocol: The immunoSEQ output contained only junctional sequences without quality scores, so filtering could not match that applied to full-length reads. To assign V/J genes and CDR3, sequences were annotated using PyIR, a Python wrapper for IgBLAST v1.9, with IMGT germline references. Reads were removed for weak V/J assignments (E-value above 1e-6), missing CDR3, stop codons, out-of-frame junctions, or ambiguous translated residues. V3J clonotypes were defined as sequences sharing an identical inferred V gene, J gene, and CDR3 amino acid sequence. Percentage overlap between repertoires was calculated by dividing the number of shared unique clonotypes by the size of the smaller repertoire. RTK rarefaction, the Chao1 estimator, and Recon v2.1 estimates of unobserved clonotypes were used to assess repertoire richness. Generation probabilities for all TCRbeta clonotypes obtained by the gDNA method from a handful of donors were computed using OLGA. The source is immuneACCESS, and TCRdb retained only in-frame sequences with V and J called. Part of the clones is not carried over; for the studies checked, unresolved V genes explain less than half of this, and the remainder is unexplained. V and J calls and clone size come straight from that table; D and trimming were deduced from the DNA. In all, the sample holds 170,000 or so clones, and 60% to 75% of those were seen once. The top ten hold roughly 10% of the sample.

The donors were healthy, HIV-negative adults who had no recently reported acute infections or vaccinations. All donors were Caucasian adults living in Nashville, Tennessee, USA. Magnetic negative selection was used to enrich CD4+ T cells, after which naive cells were positively selected on CD45RA and the negative fraction became the memory subset. Blood was collected by leukapheresis, and PBMCs were isolated by Ficoll-Histopaque density gradient centrifugation and then cryopreserved in liquid nitrogen vapor phase. Purity and quantity of every magnetically sorted T cell population were checked by analytical flow cytometry. Genomic DNA was isolated from each sorted fraction and quantified by UV absorbance on a Nanodrop 2000c. The TCR was taken from a man aged 30 to 45 in good health. What was sequenced was memory CD4+ T cells sorted from blood. Taken with the paper, the label for cell subset or site translates to: CD45RA-negative fraction.

The CDR3 region has the sequence CASSFRPSGANVLTF. The nucleotides read TGCGCCAGCAGCTTCCGCCCCTCTGGGGCCAACGTCCTGACTTTC. This sequence uses TRBV5-1 and TRBJ2-6; there is no confident call for the D gene. Counted from cysteine to phenylalanine, this CDR3 has 15 amino acids. Only CDR3 DNA is held: 45 bases, read in frame from base 1. Between the V and J ends, shortened by 2 bases and 0 bases respectively, the junction contains 6 bases. According to the germline V gene, CDR1 reads SGHRS and CDR2 reads YFSETQ.